This T cell receptor (beta chain) was obtained from a study of T cell changes during pregnancy in multiple sclerosis. Only one count was recorded for this clone. Profiling relied on immunoSEQ multiplex PCR, and the TCRdb table lists in-frame clones only, not all of them. The data show roughly 36,000 clones, 75% to 95% seen once. The CDR3 has 11 amino acids. Germline V lookup: CDR1 SEHNR, CDR2 FQNEAQ (reference sequence). V was cut by 3 bases and J by 6 bases, with 6 bases left in between. V gene TRBV7-9 combines with J gene TRBJ2-7; a possible D gene is TRBD2 (5 bases). The sequence was obtained from a female donor with multiple sclerosis, enrolled in a pregnancy study. This sample comprised CD8+ T cells from peripheral blood mononuclear cells, obtained in the second trimester of pregnancy. The CDR3 bases are TGTGCCAGCAGCTTCACTAGCGAGCAGTACTTC. The encoded protein is CASSFTSEQYF.